The rows below give T cell receptor beta chains drawn from one sample of a study of control samples from healthy donors and cancer patients. Profiling relied on immunoSEQ multiplex PCR, and the TCRdb table lists in-frame clones only, not all of them. The table shows 100,000 to 150,000 clones, with around 92% occurring only once. Source material: PBMCs. The receptors here all came from a man older than 75 with head and neck cancer. CDR3s include the opening cysteine and the closing phenylalanine or tryptophan. Each record gives: V gene, J gene, clone size, D gene, CDR3 DNA, CDR3 protein. A D gene is named only where the DNA matches it firmly. Some rows mark clone size as missing; the rest say once, few, many or name a class of expanded clone.

TRBV12-3/TRBV12-4	TRBJ2-3	.	.	TGTGCCAGCACCCTAGCAGGCGCAGATACGCAGTATTTT	CASTLAGADTQYF
TRBV5-1	TRBJ1-1	.	TRBD1	TGCGCCAGCAGCTTGAACAGGGGGCCGGCTGAAGCTTTCTTT	CASSLNRGPAEAFF
TRBV5-5	TRBJ1-6	.	.	TGTGCCAGCAGCACACCTGGACAGAATAATTCACCCCTCCACTTT	CASSTPGQNNSPLHF
TRBV29-1	TRBJ1-1	.	.	TGCAGCGTTGAAGATCTCTGGTCGAACACTGAAGCTTTCTTT	CSVEDLWSNTEAFF
TRBV9	TRBJ2-5	.	TRBD2	TGTGCCAGCAGCGTAGACGCTAGCGGGGGGCAAGAGACCCAGTACTTC	CASSVDASGGQETQYF
TRBV7-9	TRBJ2-7	.	.	TGTGCCAGCGGAACCTACGAGCAGTACTTC	CASGTYEQYF
TRBV5-1	TRBJ2-3	.	TRBD2	TGCGCCAGCAGCTTGGGACTAGCGCTAGATACGCAGTATTTT	CASSLGLALDTQYF
TRBV19	TRBJ1-2	.	.	TGTGCCAGTAGTCCAGGACACCTTAACTATGGCTACACCTTC	CASSPGHLNYGYTF
TRBV10-3	TRBJ1-3	.	.	TGTGCCTCCGAGAACTCTGGAAACACCATATATTTT	CASENSGNTIYF
TRBV7-6	TRBJ2-1	.	TRBD1	TGTGCCAGCAGCTTTAGGACAGGGGGCCACAATGAGCAGTTCTTC	CASSFRTGGHNEQFF
TRBV4-1	TRBJ1-1	.	TRBD1	TGCGCCAGCAGCCAAGAACTTACGACAGGGGGGAACACTGAAGCTTTCTTT	CASSQELTTGGNTEAFF
TRBV6-6	TRBJ1-1	.	.	TGTGCCAGCAGTTACGGCCGGGACACTGAAGCTTTCTTT	CASSYGRDTEAFF
TRBV29-1	TRBJ2-3	.	.	TGCAGCGTTGAACTAGGGGCAGATACGCAGTATTTT	CSVELGADTQYF
TRBV30	TRBJ2-4	.	TRBD1	TGTGCCTGGAGTCTAGGGGGCTTGGGATCTCAGTACTTC	CAWSLGGLGSQYF
TRBV7-6	TRBJ1-1	.	.	TGTGCCAGCAGCTTAGGCAGGGAGGGCACTGAAGCTTTCTTT	CASSLGREGTEAFF
TRBV6-2/TRBV6-3	TRBJ2-7	.	.	TGTGCCAGCAGTTACGGGGACGAGCAGTACTTC	CASSYGDEQYF
TRBV28	TRBJ1-2	.	TRBD1	TGTGCCAGCACCTTAAGGCTAGGCAGGGGGGGGAACTATGGCTACACCTTC	CASTLRLGRGGNYGYTF
TRBV7-2	TRBJ2-5	.	.	TGTGCCAGCAGCTTAGGGGTCAGGGGTACGGAGACCCAGTACTTC	CASSLGVRGTETQYF
TRBV6-6	TRBJ2-2	.	.	TGTGCCAGCAGGTTCCACAGGGCCGGGGAGCTGTTTTTT	CASRFHRAGELFF
TRBV6-5	TRBJ2-5	.	TRBD2	TGTGCCAGCAGTTCTAGCGGGGGGCTCCAAGAGACCCAGTACTTC	CASSSSGGLQETQYF
TRBV3-1/TRBV3-2	TRBJ2-3	once	TRBD2	TGTGCCAGCAGCCAAGAGTTTTTCGTTTTATGTGCGGGAGGGCAGGCAGATACGCAGTATTTT	CASSQEFFVLCAGGQADTQYF
TRBV2	TRBJ2-1	.	.	TGTGCCAGCAGTTCCTCACGACAGGACACTGTGGATGAGCAGTTCTTC	CASSSSRQDTVDEQFF